The source of this T cell receptor (beta chain) is a study of blood T cell repertoires in COVID-19. The CDR3 contains 15 residues. V shed 5 bases and J shed 6 bases, with 17 bases lying between them. Germline CDR1 and CDR2: SEHNR and FQNEAQ (reference sequence). In the original processing: How many nucleated cells were present was estimated from reference gene primer amplification. The repertoire was sequenced with immunoSEQ multiplex PCR; TCRdb's copy has only in-frame clones and lacks some. Clonal size and the V and J genes are those of that table, whereas D and trimming came from the DNA. Of a few hundred thousand clones in the sample, roughly 80% were seen once. This clone was picked up one time.

This chain joins TRBV7-9 and TRBJ2-1, with a possible D match to TRBD2 (5 bases). The sequencing sample was made of peripheral blood. The sequence derives from a man in his sixties who had recovered from COVID-19. CDR3 nucleotides: TGTGCCAGCAGCCGCGGCGGACTGCGATCCAATGAGCAGTTCTTC. This encodes CASSRGGLRSNEQFF.